Below, 9 T cell receptor beta chains from the same sample are listed, as sequenced in a study of post-analysis software for immune sequencing data. No antigens are known for them. Incorporated into the TCR beta cDNA libraries were unique molecular identifiers, which served to reduce PCR and sequencing biases. TCRdb redid the calling of the PCR reads with MiXCR, one entry per CDR3 protein. In the table there are some 690,000 distinct CDR3 sequences, around 60% of which are singletons. Study conclusions and caveats: A handful of TRBV segments (TRBV5-6, TRBV5-1 and TRBV20-1 among them) occurred more frequently in patients than in controls.

The sequenced material came from blood. The receptors stem from a girl aged 2-10 years with multiple sclerosis.

J is TRBJ2-6 and V is TRBV12-3 or TRBV12-4; the match to TRBD1 covers 9 bases. The CDR3 runs 19 residues. The ends lost 5 bases at V and 0 bases at J; junction bases unmatched: 11. The chain's CDR3 is CASSLGDRALPSGANVLTF. The CDR3 DNA reads TGTGCCAGCAGTCTAGGGGACAGGGCTCTACCCTCTGGGGCCAACGTCCTGACTTTC.

The V gene is TRBV4-1, the J gene TRBJ2-1; 8 nucleotides align to TRBD2. This CDR3 has 16 amino acids. Germline V lookup: CDR1 MGHRA, CDR2 YSYEKL. V shed 2 bases, J shed 5 bases, and the junction held 8 bases outside the gene matches. The CDR3 sequence: CASSQPGTREDNEQFF. The CDR3 DNA reads TGCGCCAGCAGCCAACCCGGGACTAGGGAGGACAATGAGCAGTTCTTC.

This clonotype was counted a few times. The rearrangement joins TRBV29-1 to TRBJ1-1; 8 bases match TRBD1. The CDR3 contains 14 residues. CDR1 is SQVTM, CDR2 ANQGSEA, per germline. V dropped 2 bases and J dropped 4; count of bases not matched to a gene: 6. CDR3 loop: CSVEQTGVGTEAFF. The CDR3 DNA reads as TGCAGCGTTGAACAGACAGGGGTTGGCACTGAAGCTTTCTTT.

This chain connects TRBV2 to TRBJ2-1, with 8 bases fitting TRBD1. The CDR3 spans 19 residues. Germline V CDR1 and CDR2: SNHLY, FYNNEI. Trimming at V came to 2 bases and at J to 3 bases, leaving 15 bases not matched to a gene. The CDR3 DNA follows: TGTGCCAGCAGTGAACCGACAGGGGTGAAGATCGGCAACTACAATGAGCAGTTCTTC. Its translation: CASSEPTGVKIGNYNEQFF.

This rearrangement joins TRBV27 to TRBJ2-1; 8 bases are shared with TRBD2. V dropped 5 bases and J dropped 0; count of bases not matched to a gene: 6. The germline gives CDR1 MNHEY, CDR2 SMNVEV (reference sequence). The CDR3 is 16 residues long. The chain's CDR3 is CASSELRGGSYNEQFF. CDR3 nucleotide sequence: TGTGCCAGCAGTGAGCTCCGGGGGGGCTCCTACAATGAGCAGTTCTTC.

The genes are TRBV7-9 and TRBJ2-3; D call uncertain. This CDR3 is 12 amino acids long. CDR1 and CDR2 from the germline V gene are SEHNR and FQNEAQ (reference sequence). The ends were cut back, 4 bases at V and 6 bases at J, with 8 bases in the middle. CDR3 residues: CASSYGEDTQYF. CDR3 nucleotide sequence: TGTGCCAGCAGCTACGGAGAGGATACGCAGTATTTT.

The CDR3 loop is CASSISSGGGNEQFF. The CDR3 DNA follows: TGCGCCAGCAGTATTTCCAGCGGGGGGGGTAATGAGCAGTTCTTC. J is TRBJ2-1 and V is TRBV10-2, with 10 bases that match TRBD2. Germline loops: CDR1 WSHSY, CDR2 SAAADI. CDR3 length equals 15 residues. The V gene end was trimmed by 5 bases and the J gene end by 7 bases; junction bases not matched to a gene: 8.

The chain is built from TRBV10-3 and TRBJ2-3; 9 bases are a match to TRBD2. Losses at the gene ends were 11 bases for V and 3 bases for J; bases not matched to a gene: 9. Germline V gene data show CDR1 as ENHRY and CDR2 as SYGVKD. This CDR3 comprises 14 residues. The CDR3 DNA follows: TGTGCCGTTGCGCTAAGCGGGAGGACAGATACGCAGTATTTT. Its translation: CAVALSGRTDTQYF.

V and J are TRBV20-1 and TRBJ2-3; 12 bases match TRBD2. CDR3 length: 15 residues. Per the germline V gene, CDR1 is DFQATT and CDR2 is SNEGSKA (reference sequence). The ends lost 0 bases at V and 4 bases at J; junction bases unmatched: 2. The CDR3 sequence: CSARETSGGADTQYF. For the CDR3, the DNA is TGCAGTGCTAGAGAGACTAGCGGGGGTGCAGATACGCAGTATTTT.